These 6 T cell receptor beta chains came from one sample sequenced in a study of blood T cell repertoires in COVID-19 (dated by TCRdb to the early 2020s). The library was prepared using the immunoSEQ multiplex PCR assay. TCRdb took this table from immuneACCESS and kept in-frame rearrangements with V and J called. Such tables lack part of the clones; where checked against another copy, unresolved V genes explain under half of the gap, and the rest is unexplained. This sample comprises fewer than 250,000 clones, roughly 84% of them detected only once. The top ten clonotypes cover about 7% of the sample. Sequenced sample: PBMCs or T cells enriched from blood (not recorded which). These receptor sequences come from a man aged 30 to 45 in a cohort exposed to, infected with or recovered from COVID-19 (not recorded which).

This rearrangement joins TRBV7-9 to TRBJ2-4, with D possibly matching TRBD1 (6 bases). This CDR3 is 15 amino acids long. Between the trimmed V and J ends, which lost 7 bases and 5 bases, there was a span of 18 bases. Germline CDR1 reads SEHNR; CDR2 reads FQNEAQ (reference sequence). CDR3 loop: CASTHPPPGENIQYF. DNA for the CDR3: TGTGCCAGCACCCACCCCCCCCCAGGGGAAAACATTCAGTACTTC.

The rearrangement uses TRBV6-5 and TRBJ2-6, with a tentative D call TRBD1 (6 bases). Germline V gene sequence: CDR1 MNHEY, CDR2 SVGAGI. The CDR3 runs to 16 residues. The V end lost 3 bases, the J end lost 2 bases, and 11 bases lay between the germline ends. The CDR3 sequence is CASSYRGSAGANVLTF. The DNA for the CDR3 is TGTGCCAGCAGTTATAGGGGGTCAGCTGGGGCCAACGTCCTGACTTTC.

CDR3 nucleotides: TGTGCCAGCAGCCCTAGGGGGGGTAGCTCCTACAATGAGCAGTTCTTC. Protein product: CASSPRGGSSYNEQFF. This chain connects TRBV2 to TRBJ2-1; TRBD2 might be the D (7 bases). The germline V gene has CDR1 SNHLY and CDR2 FYNNEI. The CDR3 contains 16 residues. V was pared by 6 bases and J by 0 bases, with 15 bases between.

This clone turned up a few times. Written as DNA, the CDR3 is TGTGCCAGCAGCGTTCAAAACAGGGGCGAGCAGTACTTC. Its protein is CASSVQNRGEQYF. The genes are TRBV7-2 and TRBJ2-7; 7 positions match TRBD1. Looked up from germline, CDR1 is SGHTA and CDR2 is FQGNSA. V was pared by 5 bases and J by 6 bases, with 7 bases of the junction left unmatched. The CDR3 has 13 amino acids.

The rearrangement joins TRBV6-1 to TRBJ2-7, with TRBD2 identical over 9 bases. CDR3 length: 16 amino acids. The junction had 6 bases not matched to a gene; V was cut back by 3 bases and J by 0 bases. The V gene's germline CDR1 is MNHNS and CDR2 SASEGT. CDR3 region: CASSDLLAGHSYEQYF. CDR3 in DNA: TGTGCCAGCAGTGACCTTCTAGCGGGGCACTCCTACGAGCAGTACTTC.

The chain carries TRBV25-1 and TRBJ2-1; TRBD1 matches 7 bases. The CDR3 is 15 amino acids. The V gene end was trimmed by 6 bases and the J gene end by 9 bases; junction bases not matched to a gene: 14. Germline loops: CDR1 MGHDK, CDR2 SYGVNS. CDR3 in DNA: TGTGCCAGCAGGATCGACAGGGCTCCGTACGGTGAGCAGTTCTTC. Protein sequence: CASRIDRAPYGEQFF.